The clone carrying this TCR beta chain has at least ten counts. Its antigen is undetermined. Germline lookup yields CDR1 MNHEY and CDR2 SVGEGT. V shed 0 bases and J shed 2 bases, with 20 bases lying between them. The CDR3 totals 18 residues. Time point in this sample: newly diagnosed GD, antithyroid drugs for less than 3 months. Construction of the TCR library relied on RNA isolated from PBMCs. As a group, patients came from one endocrinology department in Xi'an, China. Arm-PCR of CDR3 regions and iRepertoire HTBI primers were used to build TCR beta libraries. Via MiXCR, TCRdb re-called the multiplex PCR reads, giving one row per CDR3 protein. This sample has about 440,000 distinct CDR3 sequences; about a sixth occur once, and the top ten carry roughly 10%. This sample stems from a study of regulatory T cells in long-lasting Graves disease. Study results and caveats: Newly diagnosed disease favored TRBV20-1 and TRBJ2-1 over persistent disease.

These sequences were also reported in another study, on T cells in Graves' hyperthyroidism and ophthalmopathy. That work contributes: Graves' hyperthyroidism was deemed stable given no ophthalmopathy progression within 18 months.

The gene calls are TRBV6-2 or TRBV6-3 and TRBJ2-7; D possibly corresponds to TRBD1 (5 bases). Sequencing was performed on peripheral blood mononuclear cells (PBMCs), taken at new diagnosis, from a patient treated with antithyroid drugs. This sequence originates from a woman under 40 with Graves disease. This CDR3 reads CASSYSMSAHDSAYEQYF. CDR3 in DNA: TGTGCCAGCAGTTACTCGATGTCAGCCCACGACAGCGCCTACGAGCAGTACTTC.